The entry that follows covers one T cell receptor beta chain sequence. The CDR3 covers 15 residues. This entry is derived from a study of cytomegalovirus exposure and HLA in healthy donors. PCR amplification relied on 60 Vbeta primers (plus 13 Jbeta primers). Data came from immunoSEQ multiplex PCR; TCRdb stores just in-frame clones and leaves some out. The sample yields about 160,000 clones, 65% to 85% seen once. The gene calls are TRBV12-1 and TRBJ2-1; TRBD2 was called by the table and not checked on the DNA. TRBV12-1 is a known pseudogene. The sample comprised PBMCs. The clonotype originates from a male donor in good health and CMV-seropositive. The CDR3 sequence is CASSWGTRANNEQFF. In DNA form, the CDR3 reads TGTGCCAGCAGCTGGGGGACTAGAGCTAACAATGAGCAGTTCTTC.